The present TCR beta chain was sequenced within a study of post-analysis software for immune sequencing data. On the study more broadly: Relapsing-remitting, secondary progressive and progressive-relapsing courses of multiple sclerosis were included. Study-level points and caveats: There were roughly five TRBV segments more frequent in patients than controls, and TRBV5-6, TRBV5-1 and TRBV20-1 were among them.

Of note for this clonotype: Its antigen is unidentified.

The CDR3 sequence is 15 residues long. The germline CDR1 and CDR2 sequences are PRHDT and FYEKMQ (reference sequence). V was pared by 3 bases and J by 2 bases, with 12 bases between. Incorporated into the TCR beta cDNA libraries were unique molecular identifiers, which served to reduce PCR and sequencing biases. Each CDR3 protein is one row after TCRdb ran MiXCR on the PCR reads. The sample includes some 890,000 distinct CDR3 sequences, around 50% of them seen just once. This sequence originates from a girl aged 5 to 17 with multiple sclerosis. The chain joins TRBV13 to TRBJ2-3; unclear D gene. The sequenced sample consisted of blood. The CDR3 sequence: CASSLRRPDTDTQYF. The DNA of the CDR3 is TGTGCCAGCAGCTTGAGGCGGCCTGACACAGATACGCAGTATTTT.